This T cell receptor (beta chain) was retrieved from a study of blood T cell repertoires in COVID-19. As for the study in general: The study drew acute and convalescent COVID-19 samples from the United States, Italy and Spain. The analysed material was cDNA or gDNA that came from T cells, B-cell-depleted T cells, or PBMCs.

In the source study's methods: Cell counts per sample came from amplifying reference gene primers. Method: immunoSEQ multiplex PCR; TCRdb's copy keeps in-frame clones and lacks some. V and J calls plus clone size are reproduced from that table; the DNA served to infer D and trimming. The data contain some 360,000 clones, around 87% of them seen just once; the ten biggest clones take up 2.3%. This CDR3 comprises 18 residues. Germline V gene sequence: CDR1 MRHNA, CDR2 SNTAGT. V shed 6 bases and J 7 bases; nucleotides not matched to a gene: 19. Source material: peripheral blood. The chain carries TRBV6-4 and TRBJ1-2, with 11 bases matching TRBD1. The sequence came from a woman aged 60-75 years with COVID-19, enrolled during active disease. The CDR3 reads CASSRKRDRGSKGSGYTF. CDR3 sequence (DNA): TGTGCCAGCAGCCGGAAGCGGGACAGGGGGTCCAAGGGGAGTGGCTACACCTTC.